This record concerns one T cell receptor (beta chain) sequence. The antigen remains undetermined. Germline CDR1 reads PRHDT; CDR2 reads FYEKMQ (reference sequence). The CDR3 covers 15 residues. The ends lost 4 bases at V and 7 bases at J; junction bases unmatched: 5. The data are from a study of shared clonotypes between healthy human individuals. Study outcomes and limitations: Blood was the only sampled material, and tissue repertoires likely differ. The expectation was that sequencing depth would affect clonotype sharing among donors.

Genomic DNA of unsorted samples came from 90 million or so PBMCs. Authors' processing steps: ImmunoSEQ supplied junction-only sequences lacking quality scores, so filtering was different. Method: immunoSEQ multiplex PCR; TCRdb's copy keeps in-frame clones and lacks some. For V, J and clone size, that table is used; D and trimming come from the DNA. In the table there are 530,000 or so clones, 75% to 80% of which are singletons. V usage is TRBV13 and J usage is TRBJ2-1; 12 bases are a match to TRBD2. This receptor was obtained from a woman in her thirties or forties in good health. Some clones in this sample may be carry-over from other donors' samples. Material for sequencing was PBMCs. The DNA for the CDR3 is TGTGCCAGCAGCTACACCGGGACTAGCGGGAATGAGCAGTTCTTC. It specifies CASSYTGTSGNEQFF.